These 12 T cell receptor beta chains were sequenced from one sample in a study of shared clonotypes between healthy human individuals. Using immunoSEQ multiplex PCR, the repertoire was profiled, and TCRdb retains in-frame clones only, with some absent. Of approximately 2,000,000 clones in the sample, less than 95% were seen once. The specimen sequenced was naive CD4+ T cells from PBMCs. Subset meaning: CD45RA+ positively selected. The receptors were sampled from a man aged 18 to 29 in good health. Some clones in this sample may be carry-over from other donors' samples.

The gene calls are TRBV4-3 and TRBJ2-2, with D perhaps matching TRBD2 (5 bases). Per the germline V gene, CDR1 is LGHNA and CDR2 is YSLEER. The germline V and J ends were trimmed by 3 bases and 6 bases, with 20 bases remaining between them. CDR3 length equals 17 residues. This CDR3 is CASSHPVGVWGSGELFF. The CDR3 DNA reads TGCGCCAGCAGCCATCCCGTCGGGGTTTGGGGTTCCGGGGAGCTGTTTTTT.

The chain recombines TRBV28 with TRBJ2-2; TRBD1 aligns across 7 bases. This CDR3 is 17 amino acids long. The V segment lost 5 bases and the J segment 2 bases; nucleotides outside the gene matches: 11. CDR1 MDHEN and CDR2 SYDVKM come from the germline V gene. CDR3 in DNA: TGTGCCAGCAGTACCCCGCCCGGGACAGCTAACACCGGGGAGCTGTTTTTT. Its translation is CASSTPPGTANTGELFF.

This chain connects TRBV19 to TRBJ2-7; D gene uncertain. Germline V gives CDR1 LNHDA, CDR2 SQIVND (reference sequence). The V and J ends lost 5 bases and 2 bases respectively, with 10 bases between them. The CDR3 sequence is 13 residues long. CDR3 in amino acids: CASSPVGPYEQYF. The CDR3 DNA reads as TGTGCCAGTAGTCCCGTAGGGCCCTACGAGCAGTACTTC.

The chain uses TRBV29-1 and TRBJ2-3; the match to TRBD2 covers 9 bases. Trimming took 4 bases from V and 1 from J; bases not matched to a gene: 3. The germline CDR1 and CDR2 sequences are SQVTM and ANQGSEA. This CDR3 is built from 14 residues. The CDR3 here is CSVVQREGTDTQYF. CDR3 coding DNA: TGCAGCGTTGTTCAGCGGGAGGGCACAGATACGCAGTATTTT.

V and J are TRBV6-1 and TRBJ2-7, with no clear D. CDR1 and CDR2 from the germline V gene are MNHNS and SASEGT. The CDR3 totals 14 residues. Trimming left V 2 bases short and J 0 bases short, with 8 bases between. The CDR3: CASSETAISYEQYF. The CDR3 DNA follows: TGTGCCAGCAGTGAAACGGCGATCTCCTACGAGCAGTACTTC.

The CDR3 nucleotides read TGCGCCAGCAGTGGTATTAGCGGGAAACCTGAGCAGTTCTTC. Residues: CASSGISGKPEQFF. The V call is TRBV10-2, the J call TRBJ2-1; 8 bases are shared with TRBD2. The V gene end was trimmed by 4 bases and the J gene end by 9 bases; junction bases not matched to a gene: 8. Germline V CDR1 and CDR2: WSHSY, SAAADI. The CDR3 totals 14 residues.

The V and J genes are TRBV6-6 and TRBJ1-1; no reliable D call. With 6 bases removed from V and 8 bases from J, the gap between germline ends came to 16 bases. The CDR3 runs to 13 residues. Germline assignment: CDR1 MNHNY and CDR2 SVGAGI (reference sequence). The CDR3 sequence: CASRSPWASEAFF. The CDR3, as DNA: TGTGCCAGCAGGAGTCCTTGGGCCTCGGAAGCTTTCTTT.

The chain is built from TRBV5-1 and TRBJ2-5; D unclear. The CDR3 consists of 14 residues. Germline V CDR1 and CDR2: SGHRS, YFSETQ. Trimming removed 1 base at V and 0 bases at J, with 7 bases between. The CDR3 region has the DNA TGCGCCAGCAGCTTGTCGGCCAACCAAGAGACCCAGTACTTC. This translates into CASSLSANQETQYF.

This clone is a singleton in its sample. This sequence joins TRBV4-3 and TRBJ2-7; D remains unclear. The germline gives CDR1 LGHNA, CDR2 YSLEER. V was pared by 0 bases and J by 0 bases, with 12 bases between. The CDR3 spans 16 residues. The CDR3: CASSQEPRLDSYEQYF. In DNA, the CDR3 is TGCGCCAGCAGCCAAGAACCGCGCTTAGACTCCTACGAGCAGTACTTC.

The V and J genes are TRBV15 and TRBJ2-3; no firm D call. This CDR3 spans 14 amino acids. Germline CDR1 is LNHNV and CDR2 is YYDKDF (reference sequence). Trimming cost V 0 bases and J 3 bases, with 7 bases left between them. The CDR3: CATSRDLATDTQYF. DNA of the CDR3: TGTGCCACCAGCAGAGATCTCGCGACAGATACGCAGTATTTT.

The V call is TRBV5-1, the J call TRBJ2-7, with D perhaps TRBD1 (6 bases). In germline, CDR1 is SGHRS, CDR2 YFSETQ. Trimming took 4 bases from V and 0 from J, leaving 17 bases between them. This CDR3 has 16 amino acids. The CDR3 nucleotides read TGCGCCAGCAGCATGGGTCCAGAACAGGGCTCCTACGAGCAGTACTTC. This encodes CASSMGPEQGSYEQYF.

This chain uses TRBV28 with TRBJ2-3; unclear D gene. The V end lost 5 bases, the J end lost 10 bases, and 10 bases lay between the germline ends. Germline loops: CDR1 MDHEN, CDR2 SYDVKM. This CDR3 spans 11 amino acids. The CDR3 region is CASSQTAPQYF. In DNA form, the CDR3 reads TGTGCCAGCAGTCAAACCGCACCGCAGTATTTT.